The following is a TCR beta chain sequence with its context. This CDR3 has 13 residues. V lost 6 bases and J lost 8, with 13 bases in between. Germline V gives CDR1 SGHTA, CDR2 FQGNSA. The sample is drawn from a study of blood T cell repertoires in COVID-19. Across the whole study: Samples came from the United States, Italy and Spain, spanning acute and convalescent COVID-19. T cells, B-cell-depleted T cells, or PBMCs provided the cDNA or gDNA that served as material.

Authors' processing steps: By means of reference gene primer amplification, nucleated cell counts were estimated. Measured with immunoSEQ multiplex PCR; TCRdb has only the in-frame clones, and not every one. Clone size and V and J calls were adopted from that table, with D and trimming inferred from the DNA. The sample records some 88,000 clones, less than 90% being singletons. The receptor was derived from a man in his fifties or sixties with acute or convalescent COVID-19. This chain links TRBV7-2 with TRBJ1-4, with D unclear. Sample: peripheral blood. CDR3 in DNA: TGTGCCAGCAGTCCCAATTTCGGGGAAAAACTGTTTTTT. Encoded protein: CASSPNFGEKLFF.